Listed here is a single T cell receptor beta chain. This record belongs to a study of blood T cell repertoires in COVID-19. The V end lost 3 bases, the J end lost 5 bases, and 16 bases lay between the germline ends. CDR3 size: 16 residues. Germline V gives CDR1 MNHEY, CDR2 SMNVEV (reference sequence). Only in-frame clones appear in the TCRdb table, and some are missing; sequencing was by immunoSEQ multiplex PCR. The profile covers roughly 200,000 clones, with about 85% appearing a single time and more than 2.5% taken by the ten largest. Sequencing was carried out using PBMCs or T cells enriched from blood (not recorded which). The receptor's source is a woman between 25 and 40 years old who had recovered from COVID-19. This chain joins TRBV27 and TRBJ2-2, with TRBD2 as a possible D gene (6 bases). The CDR3 spells CASSLRAGIGTGELFF. The CDR3 bases are TGTGCCAGCAGTTTGCGAGCGGGCATAGGGACCGGGGAGCTGTTTTTT.